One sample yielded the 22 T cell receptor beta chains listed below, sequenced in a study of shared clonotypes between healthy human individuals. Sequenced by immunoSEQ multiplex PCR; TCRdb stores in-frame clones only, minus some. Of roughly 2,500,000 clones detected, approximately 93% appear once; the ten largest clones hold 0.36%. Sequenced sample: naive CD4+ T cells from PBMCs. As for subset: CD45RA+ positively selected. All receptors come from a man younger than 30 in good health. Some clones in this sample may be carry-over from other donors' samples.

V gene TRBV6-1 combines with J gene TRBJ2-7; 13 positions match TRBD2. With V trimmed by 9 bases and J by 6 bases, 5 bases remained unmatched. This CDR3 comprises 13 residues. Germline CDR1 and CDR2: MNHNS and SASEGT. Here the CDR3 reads CASGTSGTGEQYF. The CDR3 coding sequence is TGTGCCAGTGGGACTAGCGGGACGGGCGAGCAGTACTTC.

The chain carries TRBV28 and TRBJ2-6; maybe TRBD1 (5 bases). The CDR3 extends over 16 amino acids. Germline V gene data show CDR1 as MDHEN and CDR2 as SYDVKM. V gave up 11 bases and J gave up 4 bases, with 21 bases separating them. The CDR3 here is CASGIGGARGANVLTF. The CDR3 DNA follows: TGTGCCTCAGGGATAGGTGGGGCAAGAGGGGCCAACGTCCTGACTTTC.

CDR3 in DNA: TGTGCCAGCAGCGTAGCTACTAGCCCATTGGGAGAGCAGTACTTC. Protein sequence: CASSVATSPLGEQYF. This chain connects TRBV9 to TRBJ2-7, with D possibly matching TRBD2 (6 bases). The V and J ends lost 0 bases and 7 bases respectively, with 17 bases between them. CDR3 size: 15 residues. Germline lookup yields CDR1 SGDLS and CDR2 YYNGEE. Full variable domain (remainder filled in from reference TRBV9 and TRBJ2-7): DSGVTQTPKHLITATGQRVTLRCSPRSGDLSVYWYQQSLDQGLQFLIQYYNGEERAKGNILERFSAQQFPDLHSELNLSSLELGDSALYFCASSVATSPLGEQYFGPGTRLTVT.

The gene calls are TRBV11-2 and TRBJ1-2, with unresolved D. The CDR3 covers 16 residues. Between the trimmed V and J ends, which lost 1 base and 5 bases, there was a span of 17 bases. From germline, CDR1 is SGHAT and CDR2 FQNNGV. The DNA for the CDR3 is TGTGCCAGCAGCTTAGGGCGAGGCTCGATAGGTTATGGCTACACCTTC. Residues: CASSLGRGSIGYGYTF.

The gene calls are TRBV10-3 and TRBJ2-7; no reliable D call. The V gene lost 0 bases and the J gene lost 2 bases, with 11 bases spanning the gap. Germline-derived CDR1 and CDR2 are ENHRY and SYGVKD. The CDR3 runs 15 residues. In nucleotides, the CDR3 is TGTGCCATCAGTGAGTCGGTTGATGGGACCTACGAGCAGTACTTC. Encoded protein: CAISESVDGTYEQYF.

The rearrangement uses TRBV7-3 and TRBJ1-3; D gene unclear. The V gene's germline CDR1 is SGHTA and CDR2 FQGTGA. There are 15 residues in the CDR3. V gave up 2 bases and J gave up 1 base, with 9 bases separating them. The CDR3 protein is CASSLGPQSGNTIYF. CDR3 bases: TGTGCCAGCAGCTTAGGGCCGCAATCTGGAAACACCATATATTTT.

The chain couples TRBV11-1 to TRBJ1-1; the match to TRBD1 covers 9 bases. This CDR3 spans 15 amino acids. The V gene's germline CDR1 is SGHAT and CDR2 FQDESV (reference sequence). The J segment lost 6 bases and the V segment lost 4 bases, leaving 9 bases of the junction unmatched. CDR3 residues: CASSSTGTGFAEAFF. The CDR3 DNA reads TGTGCCAGCAGCTCGACTGGGACAGGGTTCGCTGAAGCTTTCTTT. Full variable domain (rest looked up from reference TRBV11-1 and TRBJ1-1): EAEVAQSPRYKITEKSQAVAFWCDPISGHATLYWYRQILGQGPELLVQFQDESVVDDSQLPKDRFSAERLKGVDSTLKIQPAELGDSAMYLCASSSTGTGFAEAFFGQGTRLTVV.

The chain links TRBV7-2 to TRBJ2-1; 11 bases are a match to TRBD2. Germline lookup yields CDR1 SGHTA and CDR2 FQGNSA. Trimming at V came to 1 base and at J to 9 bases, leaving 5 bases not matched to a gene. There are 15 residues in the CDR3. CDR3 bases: TGTGCCAGCAGCTTAGTCAGAGGACTAGCGGGTGAGCAGTTCTTC. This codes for CASSLVRGLAGEQFF.

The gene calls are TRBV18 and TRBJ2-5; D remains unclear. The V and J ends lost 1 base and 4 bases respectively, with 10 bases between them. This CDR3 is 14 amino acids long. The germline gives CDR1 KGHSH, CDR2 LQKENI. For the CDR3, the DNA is TGTGCCAGCTCACCACTAGTGTCACCAGAGACCCAGTACTTC. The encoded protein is CASSPLVSPETQYF. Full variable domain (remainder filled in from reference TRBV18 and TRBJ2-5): NAGVMQNPRHLVRRRGQEARLRCSPMKGHSHVYWYRQLPEEGLKFMVYLQKENIIDESGMPKERFSAEFPKEGPSILRIQQVVRGDSAAYFCASSPLVSPETQYFGPGTRLLVL.

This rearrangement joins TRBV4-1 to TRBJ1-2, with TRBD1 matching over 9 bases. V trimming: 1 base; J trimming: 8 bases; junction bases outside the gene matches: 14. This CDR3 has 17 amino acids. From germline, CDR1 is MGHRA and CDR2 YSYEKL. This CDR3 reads CASSQAGTGLYGMGYTF. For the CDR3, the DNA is TGCGCCAGCAGCCAAGCAGGGACAGGGCTATATGGGATGGGCTACACCTTC.

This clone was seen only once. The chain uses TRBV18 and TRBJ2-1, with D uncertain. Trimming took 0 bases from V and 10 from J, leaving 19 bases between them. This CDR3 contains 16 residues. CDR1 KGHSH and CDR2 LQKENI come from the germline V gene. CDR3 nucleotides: TGTGCCAGCTCACCACCGAGACGTGGTGATGGCAACGAGCAGTTCTTC. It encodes CASSPPRRGDGNEQFF.

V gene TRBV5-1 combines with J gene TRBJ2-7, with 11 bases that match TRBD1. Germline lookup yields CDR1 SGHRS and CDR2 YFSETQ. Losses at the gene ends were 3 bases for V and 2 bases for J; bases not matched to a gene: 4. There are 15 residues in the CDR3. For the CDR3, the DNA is TGCGCCAGCAGCTCCAAGGGACAGGGGGCCTACGAGCAGTACTTC. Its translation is CASSSKGQGAYEQYF.

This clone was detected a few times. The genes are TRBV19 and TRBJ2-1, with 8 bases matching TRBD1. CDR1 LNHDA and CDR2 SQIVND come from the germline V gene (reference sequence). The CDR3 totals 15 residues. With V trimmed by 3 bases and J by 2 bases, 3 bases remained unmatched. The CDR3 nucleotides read TGTGCCAGTAGTATCGCAGGGGGCGCCTACAATGAGCAGTTCTTC. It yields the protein CASSIAGGAYNEQFF.

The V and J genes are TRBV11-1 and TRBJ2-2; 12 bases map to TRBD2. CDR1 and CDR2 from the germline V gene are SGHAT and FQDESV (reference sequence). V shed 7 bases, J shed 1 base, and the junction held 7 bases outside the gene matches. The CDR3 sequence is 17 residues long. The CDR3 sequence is CASTPLGLAGNTGELFF. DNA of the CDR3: TGTGCCAGCACGCCTTTGGGACTAGCGGGGAACACCGGGGAGCTGTTTTTT.

The CDR3 DNA reads TGTGCCAGCTCACCGGGGAGGCCTCCCTACGAGCAGTACTTC. Amino acids: CASSPGRPPYEQYF. The chain carries TRBV18 and TRBJ2-7, with D possibly TRBD2 on 6 matching bases. The germline V gene has CDR1 KGHSH and CDR2 LQKENI. This CDR3 has 14 residues. V lost 3 bases to trimming and J lost 2 bases, with 11 bases between them. Variable domain in full (rest from reference TRBV18 and TRBJ2-7): NAGVMQNPRHLVRRRGQEARLRCSPMKGHSHVYWYRQLPEEGLKFMVYLQKENIIDESGMPKERFSAEFPKEGPSILRIQQVVRGDSAAYFCASSPGRPPYEQYFGPGTRLTVT.

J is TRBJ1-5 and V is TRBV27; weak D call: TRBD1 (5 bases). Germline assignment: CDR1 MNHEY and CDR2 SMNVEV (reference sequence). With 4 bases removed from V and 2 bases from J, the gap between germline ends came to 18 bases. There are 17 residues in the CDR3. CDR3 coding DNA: TGTGCCAGCAGTTCACTATGGGGGGGACCGCGCAATCAGCCCCAGCATTTT. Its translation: CASSSLWGGPRNQPQHF.

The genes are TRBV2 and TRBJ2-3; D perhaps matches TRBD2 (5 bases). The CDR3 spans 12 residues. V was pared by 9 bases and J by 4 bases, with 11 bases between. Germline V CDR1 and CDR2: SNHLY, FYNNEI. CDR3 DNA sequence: TGTGCCAGAGAGGGTATCGCAGATACGCAGTATTTT. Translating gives CAREGIADTQYF. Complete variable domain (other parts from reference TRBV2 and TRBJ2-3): EPEVTQTPSHQVTQMGQEVILRCVPISNHLYFYWYRQILGQKVEFLVSFYNNEISEKSEIFDDQFSVERPDGSNFTLKIRSTKLEDSAMYFCAREGIADTQYFGPGTRLTVL.

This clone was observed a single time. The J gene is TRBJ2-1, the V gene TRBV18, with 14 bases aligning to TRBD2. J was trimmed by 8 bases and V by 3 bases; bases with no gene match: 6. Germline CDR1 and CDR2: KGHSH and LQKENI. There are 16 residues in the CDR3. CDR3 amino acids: CASSPQTSGRDHEQFF. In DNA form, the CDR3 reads TGTGCCAGCTCACCGCAGACTAGCGGGAGGGACCATGAGCAGTTCTTC.

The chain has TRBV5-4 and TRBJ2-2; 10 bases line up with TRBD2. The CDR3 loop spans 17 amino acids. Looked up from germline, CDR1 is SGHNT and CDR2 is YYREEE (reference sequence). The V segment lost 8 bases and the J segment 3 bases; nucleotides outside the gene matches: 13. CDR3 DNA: TGTGCCAGTGGGCAGGGAGGACTAGCGGACTACACCGGGGAGCTGTTTTTT. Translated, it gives CASGQGGLADYTGELFF.

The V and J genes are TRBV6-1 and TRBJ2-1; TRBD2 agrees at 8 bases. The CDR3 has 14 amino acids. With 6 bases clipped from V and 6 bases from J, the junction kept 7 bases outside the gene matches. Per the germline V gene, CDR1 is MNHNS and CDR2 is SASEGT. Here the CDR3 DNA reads TGTGCCAGCAGCGCCGGGACTAGTAGCAATGAGCAGTTCTTC. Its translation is CASSAGTSSNEQFF.

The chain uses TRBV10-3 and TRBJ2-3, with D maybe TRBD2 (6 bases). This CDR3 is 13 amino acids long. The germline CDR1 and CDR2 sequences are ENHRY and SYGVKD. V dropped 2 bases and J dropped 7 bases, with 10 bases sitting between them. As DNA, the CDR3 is TGTGCCATCAGTGAGCGGGAGCAATATACGCAGTATTTT. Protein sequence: CAISEREQYTQYF.

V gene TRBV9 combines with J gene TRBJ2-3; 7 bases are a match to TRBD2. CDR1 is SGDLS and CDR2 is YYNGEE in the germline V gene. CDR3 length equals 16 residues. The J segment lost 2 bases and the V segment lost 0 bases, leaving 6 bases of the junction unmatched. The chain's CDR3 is CASSVAPQRDTDTQYF. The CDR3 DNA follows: TGTGCCAGCAGCGTAGCTCCCCAGCGGGACACAGATACGCAGTATTTT.